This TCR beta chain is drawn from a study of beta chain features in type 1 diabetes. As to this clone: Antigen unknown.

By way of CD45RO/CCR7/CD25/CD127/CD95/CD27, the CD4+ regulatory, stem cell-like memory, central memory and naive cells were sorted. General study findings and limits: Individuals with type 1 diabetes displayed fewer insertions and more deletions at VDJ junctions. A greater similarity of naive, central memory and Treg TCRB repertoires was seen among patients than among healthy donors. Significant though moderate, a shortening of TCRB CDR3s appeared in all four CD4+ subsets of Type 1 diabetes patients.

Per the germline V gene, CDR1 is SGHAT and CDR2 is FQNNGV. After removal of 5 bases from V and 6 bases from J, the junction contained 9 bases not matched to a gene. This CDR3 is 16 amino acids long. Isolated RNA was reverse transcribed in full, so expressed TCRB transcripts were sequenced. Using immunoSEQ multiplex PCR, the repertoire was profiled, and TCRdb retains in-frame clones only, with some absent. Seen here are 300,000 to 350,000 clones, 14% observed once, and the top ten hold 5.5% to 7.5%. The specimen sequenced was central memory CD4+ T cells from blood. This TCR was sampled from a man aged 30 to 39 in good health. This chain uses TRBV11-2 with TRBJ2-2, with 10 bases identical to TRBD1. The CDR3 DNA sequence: TGTGCCAGCAGCCAGACCGGGACAGGGGTCTCCGGGGAGCTGTTTTTT. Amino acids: CASSQTGTGVSGELFF.